This T cell receptor (beta chain) was captured in a study of blood T cell repertoires in COVID-19. The V segment lost 0 bases and the J segment 2 bases; nucleotides outside the gene matches: 6. Germline loops: CDR1 SGDLS, CDR2 YYNGEE. The CDR3 has 17 amino acids. The protocol was immunoSEQ multiplex PCR, while the TCRdb copy is restricted to in-frame clones and leaves out a portion. Among about 300,000 clones listed, more than 80% were seen once. The chain couples TRBV9 to TRBJ2-3; 10 bases fit TRBD2. The TCR originated in a man younger than 30 who had recovered from COVID-19. The sample comprised peripheral blood. CDR3 protein: CASSVAVTSGLTDTQYF. The CDR3, as DNA: TGTGCCAGCAGCGTAGCGGTGACTAGCGGGCTCACAGATACGCAGTATTTT.